This T cell receptor (beta chain) is from a study of response to subunit inactivated influenza vaccine. Study-level findings and limits: There was a suggestion from the authors that each seasonal influenza vaccination recruits few new T cells.

TCRdb recomputed calls from the RT-PCR reads with MiXCR, one row per CDR3 protein. The repertoire includes 650,000 to 850,000 distinct CDR3 sequences, around 14% of them detected once, and 5.5% to 7% sits in the top ten. The germline V gene encodes CDR1 DFQATT and CDR2 SNEGSKA (reference sequence). This CDR3 is 17 amino acids long. Concerning this clonotype itself: Its antigen is not known.

The rearrangement uses TRBV20-1 and TRBJ2-1; TRBD2 matches 9 bases. The source of this sequence is a man in his fifties or sixties who received an inactivated influenza vaccine. The source material was PBMCs from blood, sampled approximately 15 days before vaccination. The CDR3 reads CSGIAGALLSSYNEQFF. For the CDR3, the DNA is TGCAGCGGAATAGCGGGGGCCCTCCTGAGCTCCTACAATGAGCAGTTCTTC.